Shown below are 8 T cell receptor beta chains from a single sample sequenced in a study of blood T cell repertoires in COVID-19. The data were produced by immunoSEQ multiplex PCR, yet TCRdb's version contains in-frame clones alone and is incomplete. Of 50,000 to 65,000 clones in the sample, 70% to 90% were seen once. Sequenced material: peripheral blood. The receptors were gathered from a middle-aged man with active COVID-19.

V gene TRBV3-1 (or the pseudogene TRBV3-2) combines with J gene TRBJ2-7; 7 positions agree with TRBD2. With 4 bases clipped from V and 3 bases from J, the junction kept 6 bases outside the gene matches. The CDR3 sequence is 14 residues long. Germline V gene data show CDR1 as LGHDT and CDR2 as YNNKEL (reference sequence). The CDR3 DNA sequence: TGTGCCAGCAGCCCCTCCTGGGGGGGCTACGAGCAGTACTTC. It is translated as CASSPSWGGYEQYF.

The V call is TRBV6-5, the J call TRBJ2-1; the D is unclear. Trimming removed 8 bases at V and 0 bases at J, with 8 bases between. This CDR3 has 13 residues. CDR1 is MNHEY, CDR2 SVGAGI, per germline. CDR3 DNA sequence: TGTGCCAGCCGCGGTCTCTCCTACAATGAGCAGTTCTTC. Amino acids: CASRGLSYNEQFF.

The rearrangement links TRBV24-1 to TRBJ2-7; weak D call: TRBD2 (6 bases). The CDR3 length is 13 residues. Germline values: CDR1 KGHDR, CDR2 SFDVKD. V lost 0 bases and J lost 4, with 6 bases in between. CDR3 protein: CATSDLAGYEQYF. CDR3 coding DNA: TGTGCCACCAGTGATTTGGCGGGATACGAGCAGTACTTC.

Concerning this clone itself: Other DNA sequences from this sample encode an identical CDR3 as well. The J gene is TRBJ2-1, the V gene TRBV5-8; 8 nucleotides agree with TRBD2. J was trimmed by 2 bases and V by 1 base; bases with no gene match: 2. The CDR3 spans 15 residues. Germline V CDR1 and CDR2: SGHTS, YDEGEE. The CDR3 is CASSLTSGTYNEQFF. The CDR3, as DNA: TGTGCCAGCAGCTTGACTAGCGGAACCTACAATGAGCAGTTCTTC.

The gene calls are TRBV7-9 and TRBJ1-1, with D maybe TRBD1 (6 bases). The CDR3 is 14 residues long. V shed 7 bases and J shed 8 bases, with 20 bases lying between them. Per germline, CDR1 SEHNR and CDR2 FQNEAQ (reference sequence). The chain's CDR3 is CASIFGGAGLEAFF. CDR3 DNA sequence: TGTGCCAGCATCTTTGGGGGCGCCGGTCTCGAAGCTTTCTTT. The variable domain in full, completed from reference TRBV7-9 and TRBJ1-1, reads DTGVSQNPRHKITKRGQNVTFRCDPISEHNRLYWYRQTLGQGPEFLTYFQNEAQLEKSRLLSDRFSAERPKGSFSTLEIQRTEQGDSAMYLCASIFGGAGLEAFFGQGTRLTVV.

V and J are TRBV11-1 and TRBJ2-7; TRBD1 matches 11 bases. V was pared by 5 bases and J by 3 bases, with 6 bases of the junction left unmatched. CDR3 length: 15 amino acids. Germline V gives CDR1 SGHAT, CDR2 FQDESV (reference sequence). The CDR3 region is CASSLGQGEGYEQYF. CDR3 sequence (DNA): TGTGCCAGCAGCCTGGGACAGGGGGAGGGCTACGAGCAGTACTTC.

Written as DNA, the CDR3 is TGTGCCAGCAGTGTCTCGACAGGGGGGGTAAGCGGGGAGCTGTTTTTT. Translation gives CASSVSTGGVSGELFF. The chain links TRBV6-1 to TRBJ2-2; 9 positions match TRBD1. The J segment lost 7 bases and the V segment lost 4 bases, leaving 10 bases of the junction unmatched. The CDR3 is made up of 16 amino acids. The germline V gene has CDR1 MNHNS and CDR2 SASEGT.

The chain links TRBV9 to TRBJ2-2; D may be TRBD1 (5 bases). Germline-derived CDR1 and CDR2 are SGDLS and YYNGEE. Trimming pared 0 bases from V and 7 bases from J, leaving 7 bases between. The CDR3 extends over 13 amino acids. The CDR3 DNA follows: TGTGCCAGCAGCGTAGCCGGACACGGGGAGCTGTTTTTT. This gives the protein CASSVAGHGELFF.